One and the same sample provided the 23 T cell receptor beta chains below, sequenced in a study of blood T cells in healthy people across ages. With a J-beta primer mix and a sample-barcoded 5' primer, a second PCR ran 7 to 11 cycles. TCRdb reanalysed the 5' RACE reads using MiXCR and keeps one entry per CDR3 protein. Altogether fewer than 900,000 distinct CDR3 sequences are present, 49% being singletons, with the ten largest covering approximately 32%. The sample comprised blood. These receptors were obtained from a woman aged 55 to 70 in good health.

J is TRBJ2-5 and V is TRBV7-6; D uncertain. Trimming shortened V by 1 base and J by 5 bases, and 8 bases separated the two germline ends. The V gene's germline CDR1 is SGHVS and CDR2 FNYEAQ. The CDR3 totals 13 residues. Here the CDR3 DNA reads TGTGCCAGCAGCTTAGAAGTTTACGAGACCCAGTACTTC. Translating gives CASSLEVYETQYF. Drawing the rest from reference TRBV7-6 and TRBJ2-5, the complete variable domain is GAGVSQSPRYKVTKRGQDVALRCDPISGHVSLYWYRQALGQGPEFLTYFNYEAQQDKSGLPNDRFSAERPEGSISTLTIQRTEQRDSAMYRCASSLEVYETQYFGPGTRLLVL.

The V gene is TRBV7-2, the J gene TRBJ2-5, with a tentative D call TRBD2 (6 bases). Germline CDR1 and CDR2: SGHTA and FQGNSA. Trimming pared 4 bases from V and 11 bases from J, leaving 23 bases between. CDR3 length equals 15 residues. CDR3: CASSSTSGLYNEQYF. The DNA of the CDR3 is TGTGCCAGCAGCTCCACCAGCGGGCTCTACAATGAGCAGTACTTC. Full variable domain (outside the CDR3, taken from reference TRBV7-2 and TRBJ2-5): GAGVSQSPSNKVTEKGKDVELRCDPISGHTALYWYRQSLGQGLEFLIYFQGNSAPDKSGLPSDRFSAERTGGSVSTLTIQRTQQEDSAVYLCASSSTSGLYNEQYFGPGTRLLVL.

The V gene is TRBV7-2, the J gene TRBJ2-7, with D possibly being TRBD2 (5 bases). Trimming left V 3 bases short and J 7 bases short, with 16 bases between. This CDR3 comprises 14 residues. CDR1 is SGHTA, CDR2 FQGNSA, per germline. CDR3 protein: CASSFTGDSGEQYF. Written as DNA, the CDR3 is TGTGCCAGCAGCTTTACCGGAGACTCGGGGGAGCAGTACTTC.

The CDR3 DNA is TGTGCCAGCACCTCTCAGGAATCACCCCTCCACTTT. Amino acids: CASTSQESPLHF. The V gene is TRBV6-1, the J gene TRBJ1-6; D is unclear. This CDR3 spans 12 amino acids. Trimming took 7 bases from V and 10 from J, leaving 11 bases between them. Germline V lookup: CDR1 MNHNS, CDR2 SASEGT.

This chain connects TRBV10-3 to TRBJ2-3; D gene uncertain. V was trimmed by 6 bases and J by 0 bases, leaving 10 bases between them. The CDR3 runs 14 residues. Germline V lookup: CDR1 ENHRY, CDR2 SYGVKD. The CDR3 is CAIRRDTSTDTQYF. CDR3 nucleotide sequence: TGTGCCATCAGAAGGGATACTAGCACAGATACGCAGTATTTT.

This clonotype has just one count. The CDR3 here is CASSPTGQGDMGQYF. CDR3 bases: TGCGCCAGCAGCCCGACGGGACAGGGAGATATGGGGCAGTACTTC. The rearrangement links TRBV5-1 to TRBJ2-1; 9 nucleotides align to TRBD1. The J call is in doubt because the DNA end fits TRBJ2-7 better. CDR3 length equals 15 residues. Germline V gives CDR1 SGHRS, CDR2 YFSETQ.

As DNA, the CDR3 is TGTGCCAGCAGCCAACAACGAAGGAACTATGGCTACACCTTC. As protein: CASSQQRRNYGYTF. The V and J genes are TRBV6-5 and TRBJ1-2, with D uncertain. The V gene lost 6 bases and the J gene lost 2 bases, with 13 bases spanning the gap. Germline V lookup: CDR1 MNHEY, CDR2 SVGAGI. This CDR3 region has 14 residues.

This clonotype was seen more than once but under ten times. The J gene is TRBJ1-6, the V gene TRBV10-3; D gene ambiguous. The germline gives CDR1 ENHRY, CDR2 SYGVKD. The CDR3 has 14 residues. Between the trimmed V and J ends, which lost 4 bases and 9 bases, there was a span of 13 bases. The DNA of the CDR3 is TGTGCCATCAGTGTGGGGAAGGGTGGTTCACCCCTCCACTTT. The encoded protein is CAISVGKGGSPLHF.

This clonotype was counted between two and nine times. The gene calls are TRBV11-1 and TRBJ2-5; D may be TRBD2 (6 bases). The CDR3 consists of 17 residues. The V and J ends lost 2 bases and 0 bases respectively, with 16 bases between them. Germline loops: CDR1 SGHAT, CDR2 FQDESV (reference sequence). The CDR3 reads CASSLNFGTAYQETQYF. The CDR3 DNA reads TGTGCCAGCAGCTTAAATTTCGGGACTGCGTACCAAGAGACCCAGTACTTC.

In this sample, this clonotype turned up a few times. The genes are TRBV29-1 and TRBJ2-7; 8 bases line up with TRBD1. The V segment lost 5 bases and the J segment 4 bases; nucleotides outside the gene matches: 7. Germline V gene lookup returns CDR1 SQVTM and CDR2 ANQGSEA. This CDR3 contains 13 residues. The CDR3, as DNA: TGCAGCGTTTCCGGACAGGGAGTTTACGAGCAGTACTTC. Residues: CSVSGQGVYEQYF.

To note about this clonotype: A junction end diverges from the germline sequence, so it may reflect a read error. V gene TRBV30 combines with J gene TRBJ2-6; D call uncertain. The CDR3 has 13 amino acids. Germline V gives CDR1 GTSNPN, CDR2 SVGIG (reference sequence). The CDR3 protein is CAWSVKVANVLTF. As DNA, the CDR3 is TGTGCCTGGAGTGTAAAGGTAGCCAATGTCCTGACTTTC.

The chain joins TRBV4-3 to TRBJ1-1; maybe TRBD1 (6 bases). Germline V lookup: CDR1 LGHNA, CDR2 YSLEER. The CDR3 loop spans 13 amino acids. Trimming removed 3 bases at V and 6 bases at J, with 11 bases between. The CDR3 here is CASSHHRESEAFF. CDR3 in DNA: TGCGCCAGCAGCCATCACAGGGAATCTGAAGCTTTCTTT.

This clonotype has more than one count but fewer than ten. The V and J genes are TRBV6-2 or TRBV6-3 and TRBJ2-5, with D uncertain. In germline, CDR1 is MNHEY, CDR2 SVGEGT. The V and J ends lost 4 bases and 3 bases respectively, with 9 bases between them. CDR3 length: 13 amino acids. DNA of the CDR3: TGTGCCAGCAGTTCCTGGGCAGAAGAGACCCAGTACTTC. Translation: CASSSWAEETQYF.

The rearrangement uses TRBV28 and TRBJ1-2, with D hard to call. From germline, CDR1 is MDHEN and CDR2 SYDVKM. Trimming took 4 bases from V and 2 from J, leaving 11 bases between them. The CDR3 sequence is 14 residues long. This chain's CDR3 is CASSSRTRNYGYTF. CDR3 sequence (DNA): TGTGCCAGCAGTTCCCGCACACGAAACTATGGCTACACCTTC.

Only a few counts were recorded for this clonotype. V gene TRBV5-1 combines with J gene TRBJ2-4, with 8 bases aligning to TRBD2. The J call may not be correct, given that the DNA end is closer to TRBJ2-7. CDR1 is SGHRS and CDR2 is YFSETQ in the germline V gene. The CDR3 is 17 amino acids. CDR3 in amino acids: CASSLARAGVIIYEQYF. Written as DNA, the CDR3 is TGCGCCAGCAGCTTGGCCCGAGCGGGAGTAATTATCTACGAGCAGTACTTC.

The V gene is TRBV7-8, the J gene TRBJ2-3; no firm D call. Looked up from germline, CDR1 is SGHVS and CDR2 is FQNEAQ. Deletions cut 1 base from V and 4 bases from J, with 6 bases between. CDR3 size: 13 residues. The CDR3 region is CASSLVPSDTQYF. The DNA of the CDR3 is TGTGCCAGCAGCTTAGTCCCCTCAGATACGCAGTATTTT.

This clonotype occurred a few times. The genes are TRBV20-1 and TRBJ2-7, with a possible D match to TRBD2 (6 bases). V lost 0 bases and J lost 0, with 12 bases in between. The CDR3 sequence is 15 residues long. Germline assignment: CDR1 DFQATT and CDR2 SNEGSKA (reference sequence). As DNA, the CDR3 is TGCAGTGCTAGAGATCGGAGGGAGTACTCCTACGAGCAGTACTTC. Translation: CSARDRREYSYEQYF.

This clonotype showed up just a few times. The rearrangement links TRBV20-1 to TRBJ2-7; TRBD1 aligns across 7 bases. V lost 0 bases to trimming and J lost 2 bases; unmatched junction nucleotides: 4. CDR1 and CDR2 from the germline V gene are DFQATT and SNEGSKA (reference sequence). The CDR3 extends over 14 amino acids. CDR3 sequence reads: CSARDPGQTYEQYF. CDR3 DNA sequence: TGCAGTGCTAGAGATCCGGGACAGACCTACGAGCAGTACTTC.

This clonotype was detected a few times. This sequence joins TRBV4-3 and TRBJ2-4, with unresolved D. The J call may be incorrect, as the DNA end agrees better with TRBJ2-7. Germline values: CDR1 LGHNA, CDR2 YSLEER. This CDR3 has 15 residues. CDR3 protein: CASSLTPAVGYEQYF. In DNA form, the CDR3 reads TGCGCCAGCAGCTTAACCCCTGCGGTGGGCTACGAGCAGTACTTC.

The chain carries TRBV6-2 or TRBV6-3 and TRBJ2-1, with TRBD2 identical over 7 bases. The V segment lost 6 bases and the J segment 7 bases; nucleotides outside the gene matches: 3. This CDR3 is built from 12 residues. Germline V lookup: CDR1 MNHEY, CDR2 SVGEGT. For the CDR3, the DNA is TGTGCCAGCAGACGACTAGCAAATGAGCAGTTCTTC. Amino acid sequence: CASRRLANEQFF.

This chain connects TRBV14 to TRBJ2-7; D may be TRBD2 (5 bases). The CDR3 is made up of 16 amino acids. Germline CDR1 and CDR2: SGHDN and FVKESK. V lost 0 bases and J 7 bases, leaving 19 bases between the germline ends. Here the CDR3 DNA reads TGTGCCAGCAGCCAAGATCGTGGGAGACCCTACAATGAGCAGTACTTC. Translation: CASSQDRGRPYNEQYF.

V and J are TRBV3-1 and TRBJ2-7, with 8 positions matching TRBD1. The CDR3 spans 14 residues. Trimming took 4 bases from V and 4 from J; bases not matched to a gene: 6. The germline gives CDR1 LGHDT, CDR2 YNNKEL (reference sequence). The CDR3 DNA reads TGTGCCAGCAGCCTCCAGGGGGCAGATTACGAGCAGTACTTC. Protein: CASSLQGADYEQYF.

This clonotype was counted a few times. This rearrangement joins TRBV6-5 to TRBJ1-2, with 7 positions matching TRBD1. Germline values: CDR1 MNHEY, CDR2 SVGAGI. The trim removed 6 bases at V and 2 bases at J, leaving 6 bases unmatched. CDR3 size: 14 residues. In nucleotides, the CDR3 is TGTGCCAGCAGCCGGACAGGATCGAACTATGGCTACACCTTC. It translates to CASSRTGSNYGYTF.